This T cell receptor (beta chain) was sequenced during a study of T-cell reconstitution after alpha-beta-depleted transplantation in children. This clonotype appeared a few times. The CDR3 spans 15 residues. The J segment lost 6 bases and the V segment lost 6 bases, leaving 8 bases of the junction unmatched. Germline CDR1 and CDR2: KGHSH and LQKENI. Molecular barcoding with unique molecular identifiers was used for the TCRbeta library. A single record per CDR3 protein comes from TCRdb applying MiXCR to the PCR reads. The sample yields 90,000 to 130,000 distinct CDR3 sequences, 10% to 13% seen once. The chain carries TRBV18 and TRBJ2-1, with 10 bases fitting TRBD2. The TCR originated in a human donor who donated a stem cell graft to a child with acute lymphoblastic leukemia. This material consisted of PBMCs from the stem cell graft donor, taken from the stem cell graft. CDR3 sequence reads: CASSPPGLAVNEQFF. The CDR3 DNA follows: TGTGCCAGCTCCCCCCCCGGACTAGCGGTCAATGAGCAGTTCTTC.